What follows are 7 T cell receptor beta chains derived from one specimen sequenced in a study of shared clonotypes between healthy human individuals. Sequencing used immunoSEQ multiplex PCR; TCRdb keeps in-frame clones, though not all of them. The sample gives 950,000 to 1,100,000 clones, more than 65% of which show up once; roughly 1.5% is in the top ten. The sample comprised memory CD4+ T cells sorted from blood. Subset denoted: CD45RA-negative fraction. The receptors come from a man aged 18 to 30 in good health.

The rearrangement uses TRBV19 and TRBJ2-7, with D maybe TRBD1 (6 bases). CDR1 is LNHDA and CDR2 is SQIVND in the germline V gene (reference sequence). Trimming took 3 bases from V and 2 from J, leaving 11 bases between them. The CDR3 totals 14 residues. The CDR3: CASSIKDRAYEQYF. The CDR3 nucleotides read TGTGCCAGTAGTATTAAGGACAGAGCCTACGAGCAGTACTTC.

The V gene is TRBV2, the J gene TRBJ1-2; no firm D call. CDR1 is SNHLY and CDR2 is FYNNEI in the germline V gene. Trimming shortened V by 1 base and J by 7 bases, and 13 bases separated the two germline ends. This CDR3 has 14 residues. CDR3 nucleotides: TGTGCCAGCAGTGAAGTCACCGGGTCAGGTGGCTACACCTTC. Translating it yields CASSEVTGSGGYTF.

V and J are TRBV28 and TRBJ2-1; 10 bases are shared with TRBD2. This CDR3 region has 15 residues. J lost 5 bases, V lost 6 bases, and 7 bases had no gene match. Germline V CDR1 and CDR2: MDHEN, SYDVKM. The CDR3 DNA follows: TGTGCCAGCAGCCCTAGCAGCGGGGGGGACAATGAGCAGTTCTTC. It specifies CASSPSSGGDNEQFF.

This chain links TRBV6-1 with TRBJ2-7, with D perhaps TRBD2 (6 bases). Per germline, CDR1 MNHNS and CDR2 SASEGT. The CDR3 is made up of 14 amino acids. V lost 6 bases to trimming and J lost 2 bases, with 14 bases between them. The CDR3 reads CASRLTREAYEQYF. The DNA for the CDR3 is TGTGCCAGCAGGCTCACCAGGGAGGCCTACGAGCAGTACTTC.

The genes are TRBV7-2 and TRBJ2-3; D is unclear. Looked up from germline, CDR1 is SGHTA and CDR2 is FQGNSA. Trimming removed 10 bases at V and 0 bases at J, with 8 bases between. The CDR3 length is 12 residues. The CDR3 spells CAITISTDTQYF. The CDR3, as DNA: TGTGCCATAACTATAAGCACAGATACGCAGTATTTT. Variable domain in full (rest from reference TRBV7-2 and TRBJ2-3): GAGVSQSPSNKVTEKGKDVELRCDPISGHTALYWYRQSLGQGLEFLIYFQGNSAPDKSGLPSDRFSAERTGGSVSTLTIQRTQQEDSAVYLCAITISTDTQYFGPGTRLTVL.

Only one count was recorded for this clone. The V and J genes are TRBV5-5 and TRBJ2-2; TRBD1 matches at 9 bases. CDR1 SGHKS and CDR2 YYEKEE come from the germline V gene (reference sequence). V trimming: 4 bases; J trimming: 1 base; junction bases outside the gene matches: 5. This CDR3 comprises 16 residues. The CDR3 DNA reads TGTGCCAGCAGCCCTAGGACAGGGGTGAACACCGGGGAGCTGTTTTTT. Translating gives CASSPRTGVNTGELFF. Drawing the rest from reference TRBV5-5 and TRBJ2-2, the complete variable domain is DAGVTQSPTHLIKTRGQQVTLRCSPISGHKSVSWYQQVLGQGPQFIFQYYEKEERGRGNFPDRFSARQFPNYSSELNVNALLLGDSALYLCASSPRTGVNTGELFFGEGSRLTVL.

This clone was recorded only once. This chain links TRBV7-3 with TRBJ2-1; D remains unclear. Germline values: CDR1 SGHTA, CDR2 FQGTGA. Trimming pared 5 bases from V and 0 bases from J, leaving 5 bases between. The CDR3 length is 13 residues. CDR3 DNA: TGTGCCAGCAGCCTCTACTCCTACAATGAGCAGTTCTTC. Translating gives CASSLYSYNEQFF. The whole variable domain, remainder taken from reference TRBV7-3 and TRBJ2-1, is GAGVSQTPSNKVTEKGKYVELRCDPISGHTALYWYRQSLGQGPEFLIYFQGTGAADDSGLPNDRFFAVRPEGSVSTLKIQRTERGDSAVYLCASSLYSYNEQFFGPGTRLTVL.